This T cell receptor (beta chain) is drawn from a study of naive and memory T cell subsets. Separate alpha and beta amplification began at the second PCR step. Four subsets defined by CD45RA and CD27 were sorted after CD3, CD4, CD8 and live/dead staining. This clonotype was detected a few times. Its target is not known. Study findings and constraints: From naive to CM, EM and EMRA, diversity decreased and Gini increased. Clonotypes here are unpaired alpha or beta chain sequences.

An equimolar mix of two oligonucleotides served as the beta constant-region primer for TRBC1 and TRBC2. TCRdb independently ran MiXCR on the UMI-ligation and nested PCR reads; one entry per CDR3 protein. The sample contains some 150,000 distinct CDR3 sequences, 17% of which appear only once. This CDR3 region has 14 residues. Germline V CDR1 and CDR2: SGHDN, FVKESK. V was pared by 4 bases and J by 2 bases, with 3 bases of the junction left unmatched. V gene TRBV14 combines with J gene TRBJ2-3, with 7 positions matching TRBD1. This receptor was taken from a human donor in good health. Sequencing was done on a sample of naive CD4+ T cells from blood. The CDR3 here is CASSRDSYTDTQYF. For the CDR3, the DNA is TGTGCCAGCAGCCGGGACAGCTACACAGATACGCAGTATTTT.